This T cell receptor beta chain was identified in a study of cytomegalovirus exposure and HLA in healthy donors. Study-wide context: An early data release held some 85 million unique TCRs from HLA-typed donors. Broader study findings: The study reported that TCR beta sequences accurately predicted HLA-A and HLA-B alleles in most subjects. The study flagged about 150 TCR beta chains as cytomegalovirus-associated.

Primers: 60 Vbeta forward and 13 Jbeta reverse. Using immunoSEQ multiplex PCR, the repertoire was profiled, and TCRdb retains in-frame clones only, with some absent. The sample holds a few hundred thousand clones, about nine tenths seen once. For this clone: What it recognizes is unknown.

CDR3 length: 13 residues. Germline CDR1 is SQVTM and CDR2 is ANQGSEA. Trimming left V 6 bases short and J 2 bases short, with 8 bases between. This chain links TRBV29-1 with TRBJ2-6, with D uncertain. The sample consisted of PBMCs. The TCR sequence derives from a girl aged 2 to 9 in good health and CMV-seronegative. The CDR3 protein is CSVAPTGANVLTF. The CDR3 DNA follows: TGCAGCGTGGCCCCAACTGGGGCCAACGTCCTGACTTTC.